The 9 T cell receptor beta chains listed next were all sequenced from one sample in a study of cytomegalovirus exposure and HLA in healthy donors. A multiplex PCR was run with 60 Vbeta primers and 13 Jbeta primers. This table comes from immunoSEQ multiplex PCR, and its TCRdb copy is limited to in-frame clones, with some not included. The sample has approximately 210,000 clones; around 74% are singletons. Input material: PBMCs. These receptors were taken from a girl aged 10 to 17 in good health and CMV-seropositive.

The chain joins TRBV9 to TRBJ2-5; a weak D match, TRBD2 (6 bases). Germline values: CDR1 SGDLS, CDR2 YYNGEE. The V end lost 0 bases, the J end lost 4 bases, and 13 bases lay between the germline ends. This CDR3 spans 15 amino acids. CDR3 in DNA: TGTGCCAGCAGCGTAGTGGCGGGGCGGGGAGAGACCCAGTACTTC. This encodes CASSVVAGRGETQYF. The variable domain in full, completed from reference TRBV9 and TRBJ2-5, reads DSGVTQTPKHLITATGQRVTLRCSPRSGDLSVYWYQQSLDQGLQFLIQYYNGEERAKGNILERFSAQQFPDLHSELNLSSLELGDSALYFCASSVVAGRGETQYFGPGTRLLVL.

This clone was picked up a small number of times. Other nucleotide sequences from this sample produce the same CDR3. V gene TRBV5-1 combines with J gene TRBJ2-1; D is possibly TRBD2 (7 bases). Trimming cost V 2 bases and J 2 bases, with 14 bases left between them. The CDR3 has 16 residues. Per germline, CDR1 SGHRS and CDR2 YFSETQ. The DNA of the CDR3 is TGCGCCAGCAGCTTAGGTGGCGGGGGCCCCTACAATGAGCAGTTCTTC. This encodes CASSLGGGGPYNEQFF. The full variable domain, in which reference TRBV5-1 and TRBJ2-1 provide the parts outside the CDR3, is KAGVTQTPRYLIKTRGQQVTLSCSPISGHRSVSWYQQTPGQGLQFLFEYFSETQRNKGNFPGRFSGRQFSNSRSEMNVSTLELGDSALYLCASSLGGGGPYNEQFFGPGTRLTVL.

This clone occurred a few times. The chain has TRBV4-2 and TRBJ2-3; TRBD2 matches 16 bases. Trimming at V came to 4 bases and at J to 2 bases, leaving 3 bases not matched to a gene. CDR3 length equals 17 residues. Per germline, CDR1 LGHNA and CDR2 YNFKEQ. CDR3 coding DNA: TGTGCCAGCAGCCCGGGACTAGCGGGGGGGACCACAGATACGCAGTATTTT. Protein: CASSPGLAGGTTDTQYF.

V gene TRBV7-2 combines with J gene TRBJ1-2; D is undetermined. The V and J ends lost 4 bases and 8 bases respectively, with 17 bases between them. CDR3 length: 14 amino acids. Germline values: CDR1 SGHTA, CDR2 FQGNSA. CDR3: CASSSSRVLKGYTF. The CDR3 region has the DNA TGTGCCAGCAGCTCTTCCCGGGTCCTGAAGGGCTACACCTTC. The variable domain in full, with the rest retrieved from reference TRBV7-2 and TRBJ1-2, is GAGVSQSPSNKVTEKGKDVELRCDPISGHTALYWYRQSLGQGLEFLIYFQGNSAPDKSGLPSDRFSAERTGGSVSTLTIQRTQQEDSAVYLCASSSSRVLKGYTFGSGTRLTVV.

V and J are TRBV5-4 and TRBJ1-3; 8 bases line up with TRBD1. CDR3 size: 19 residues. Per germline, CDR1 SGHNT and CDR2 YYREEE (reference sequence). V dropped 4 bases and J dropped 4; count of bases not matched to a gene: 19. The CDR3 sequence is CASSVTGQVLTEAGNTIYF. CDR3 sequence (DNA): TGTGCCAGCAGCGTAACGGGACAGGTCCTAACCGAGGCGGGAAACACCATATATTTT.

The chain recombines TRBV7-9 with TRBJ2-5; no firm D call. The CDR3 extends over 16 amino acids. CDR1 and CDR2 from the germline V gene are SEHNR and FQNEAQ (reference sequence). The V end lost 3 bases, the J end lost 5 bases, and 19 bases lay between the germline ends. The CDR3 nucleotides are TGTGCCAGCAGCTTCACAAAAGACGTCCCCGGGGAGACCCAGTACTTC. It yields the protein CASSFTKDVPGETQYF.

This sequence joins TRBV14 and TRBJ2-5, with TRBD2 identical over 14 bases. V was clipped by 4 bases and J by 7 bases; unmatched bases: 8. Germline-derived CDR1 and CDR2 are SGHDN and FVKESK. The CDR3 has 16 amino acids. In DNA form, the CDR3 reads TGTGCCAGCAGCCGCATCAGCGGGACTAGCGGGGGGACCCAGTACTTC. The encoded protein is CASSRISGTSGGTQYF.

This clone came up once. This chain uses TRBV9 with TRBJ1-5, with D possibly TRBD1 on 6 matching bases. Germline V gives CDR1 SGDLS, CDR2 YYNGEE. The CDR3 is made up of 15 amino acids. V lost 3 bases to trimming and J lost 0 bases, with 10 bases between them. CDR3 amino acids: CASSAGQNSNQPQHF. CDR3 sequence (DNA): TGTGCCAGCAGCGCTGGACAGAATAGCAATCAGCCCCAGCATTTT.

In DNA, the CDR3 is TGTGCCAGCACCACTCGGAGCTCTGGAAACACCATATATTTT. Residues: CASTTRSSGNTIYF. This rearrangement joins TRBV27 to TRBJ1-3; D is unclear. Germline V CDR1 and CDR2: MNHEY, SMNVEV (reference sequence). The CDR3 has 14 residues. The V end was cut by 7 bases, the J end by 0 bases, with 10 bases between.